This is a list of T cell receptor beta chains from one sample in a study of T-cell reconstitution after alpha-beta-depleted transplantation in children. TCRdb re-analysed the PCR reads in MiXCR, keeping a single row per CDR3 protein. The data hold hundreds of thousands of distinct CDR3 sequences, with roughly 18% observed a single time. This specimen consisted of PBMCs from the stem cell graft donor, obtained from the stem cell graft. The receptors originated from a human donor who donated a stem cell graft to a child with acute lymphoblastic leukemia. CDR3s include the opening cysteine and the closing phenylalanine or tryptophan. Expanded clones get a size class; other rows say once, few or many, or leave the size out.

len: 16
j_gene: TRBJ2-5
v_gene: TRBV7-9
abundance: few
CDR3aa: CASSVLAGGIGETQYF

len: 12
j_gene: TRBJ2-1
v_gene: TRBV10-3
abundance: .
CDR3aa: CAISEILNEQFF

len: 16
j_gene: TRBJ1-5
v_gene: TRBV20-1
abundance: once
CDR3aa: CSARDARGVGNQPQHF

len: 15
j_gene: TRBJ1-6
v_gene: TRBV7-9
abundance: few
CDR3aa: CASSFTGNYNSPLHF

len: 14
j_gene: TRBJ2-1
v_gene: TRBV15
abundance: .
CDR3aa: CATSRVGGYNEQFF

len: 12
j_gene: TRBJ2-3
v_gene: TRBV21-1
abundance: .
CDR3aa: CASFFIRNTQYF

len: 17
j_gene: TRBJ2-6
v_gene: TRBV12-3/TRBV12-4
abundance: few
CDR3aa: CASSDGQGLSGANVLTF

len: 13
j_gene: TRBJ2-1
v_gene: TRBV4-1
abundance: .
CDR3aa: CASSHPGLATGFF

len: 13
j_gene: TRBJ2-7
v_gene: TRBV11-1
abundance: .
CDR3aa: CASSLPRGLEQYF

len: 20
j_gene: TRBJ2-1
v_gene: TRBV12-3/TRBV12-4
abundance: few
CDR3aa: CASSPLGQSEGTFLGDEQFF

len: 16
j_gene: TRBJ2-2
v_gene: TRBV7-2
abundance: few
CDR3aa: CASSFHPAGGTGELFF

len: 15
j_gene: TRBJ2-1
v_gene: TRBV5-1
abundance: .
CDR3aa: CASSEGAELYNEQFF

len: 16
j_gene: TRBJ2-1
v_gene: TRBV7-8
abundance: few
CDR3aa: CASSLRVAGYYNEQFF

len: 13
j_gene: TRBJ2-2
v_gene: TRBV18
abundance: few
CDR3aa: CASSGNYGGELFF

len: 11
j_gene: TRBJ2-7
v_gene: TRBV6-4
abundance: .
CDR3aa: CASWRANEQYF

len: 14
j_gene: TRBJ2-7
v_gene: TRBV29-1
abundance: once
CDR3aa: CSVTHRDGPYEQYF

len: 13
j_gene: TRBJ2-3
v_gene: TRBV6-5
abundance: few
CDR3aa: CASSYERTDTQYF

len: 15
j_gene: TRBJ1-1
v_gene: TRBV14
abundance: few
CDR3aa: CASSPLDRLFTEAFF

len: 15
j_gene: TRBJ2-1
v_gene: TRBV5-1
abundance: few
CDR3aa: CASSLGEGHNNEQFF

len: 15
j_gene: TRBJ2-1
v_gene: TRBV25-1
abundance: .
CDR3aa: CAAEGPRARGPQQFF

len: 17
j_gene: TRBJ1-3
v_gene: TRBV18
abundance: .
CDR3aa: CASSPPRQSTSGNTIYF

len: 15
j_gene: TRBJ2-2
v_gene: TRBV15
abundance: few
CDR3aa: CATSSMTGAAGELFF

len: 17
j_gene: TRBJ2-4
v_gene: TRBV18
abundance: .
CDR3aa: CASSFGGSALAKNIQYF

len: 16
j_gene: TRBJ2-7
v_gene: TRBV12-3/TRBV12-4
abundance: few
CDR3aa: CASSFSKAASSYEQYF

len: 16
j_gene: TRBJ2-7
v_gene: TRBV9
abundance: .
CDR3aa: CASSPAASGGPEGQYF

len: 17
j_gene: TRBJ1-1
v_gene: TRBV11-1
abundance: .
CDR3aa: CASSSPSEGRMNTEAFF

len: 16
j_gene: TRBJ1-1
v_gene: TRBV18
abundance: few
CDR3aa: CASSPTQGARNTEAFF

len: 19
j_gene: TRBJ1-5
v_gene: TRBV11-2
abundance: .
CDR3aa: CASSLDSGWGETINQPQHF

len: 13
j_gene: TRBJ2-3
v_gene: TRBV7-9
abundance: .
CDR3aa: CASSSLMRDTQYF

len: 12
j_gene: TRBJ2-1
v_gene: TRBV20-1
abundance: few
CDR3aa: CSARDLSNEQFF

len: 16
j_gene: TRBJ2-2
v_gene: TRBV5-1
abundance: .
CDR3aa: CASSFLGDVGTGELFF

len: 14
j_gene: TRBJ1-1
v_gene: TRBV6-5
abundance: .
CDR3aa: CASSYTISRPEAFF

len: 16
j_gene: TRBJ2-5
v_gene: TRBV29-1
abundance: few
CDR3aa: CSVEGTSGRARETQYF

len: 15
j_gene: TRBJ1-2
v_gene: TRBV7-9
abundance: .
CDR3aa: CASSFSKVGDYGYTF

len: 16
j_gene: TRBJ2-3
v_gene: TRBV20-1
abundance: .
CDR3aa: CSAHLGLAGRTDTQYF

len: 19
j_gene: TRBJ2-2
v_gene: TRBV20-1
abundance: .
CDR3aa: CSARPRLAGGLWNTGELFF

len: 13
j_gene: TRBJ1-2
v_gene: TRBV27
abundance: many
CDR3aa: CASSFGPDYGYTF

len: 15
j_gene: TRBJ2-7
v_gene: TRBV14
abundance: .
CDR3aa: CASSQGADRPYEQYF

len: 14
j_gene: TRBJ2-7
v_gene: TRBV15
abundance: .
CDR3aa: CATSRGGREWDLYF

len: 14
j_gene: TRBJ2-1
v_gene: TRBV5-1
abundance: .
CDR3aa: CASSEPTGGPEQFF

len: 14
j_gene: TRBJ2-7
v_gene: TRBV27
abundance: few
CDR3aa: CASSGSGTAYEQYF

len: 16
j_gene: TRBJ2-3
v_gene: TRBV7-9
abundance: .
CDR3aa: CASSSGGLTGTDTQYF

len: 12
j_gene: TRBJ2-1
v_gene: TRBV10-3
abundance: few
CDR3aa: CAISRQGNEQFF

len: 13
j_gene: TRBJ1-5
v_gene: TRBV20-1
abundance: .
CDR3aa: CSASQEGDQPQHF

len: 15
j_gene: TRBJ2-7
v_gene: TRBV5-1
abundance: .
CDR3aa: CASSSRSGPSYEQYF

len: 15
j_gene: TRBJ2-3
v_gene: TRBV29-1
abundance: few
CDR3aa: CSVAKGLPPLGAQYF

len: 13
j_gene: TRBJ2-2
v_gene: TRBV20-1
abundance: .
CDR3aa: CSARDGETGELFF

len: 13
j_gene: TRBJ1-1
v_gene: TRBV9
abundance: few
CDR3aa: CASSVDLGAEAFF